Listed here is a single T cell receptor (beta chain). The antigen is not known. The sample is drawn from a study of cytomegalovirus exposure and HLA in healthy donors. As for the study in general: In an early release, HLA-typed donors contributed 90 million or so unique TCR sequences.

Both 60 Vbeta primers and 13 Jbeta primers went into the PCR. Here immunoSEQ multiplex PCR was the method, and the copy in TCRdb shows in-frame clones only, minus some. The repertoire consists of over 150,000 clones, with around 82% occurring once and the leading ten covering 0.38%. CDR3 length: 13 residues. Trimming removed 3 bases at V and 7 bases at J, with 12 bases between. Germline CDR1 and CDR2: ENHRY and SYGVKD. Study-wide points: Productive status was seen about 87% or about 30% of the time for most TCR beta V segments in an earlier analysis. Most CMV-associated TCR beta chains appeared HLA-restricted in a later analysis.

The rearrangement uses TRBV10-3 and TRBJ1-2; D is undetermined. Sequenced sample: PBMCs. The sequence was collected from a boy aged 2 to 10 in good health and CMV-seronegative. The CDR3 region has the DNA TGTGCCATCAGTGATGGTTTGGTTAGTGGCTACACCTTC. Translating gives CAISDGLVSGYTF.